The source of this T cell receptor beta chain is a study of cytomegalovirus exposure and HLA in healthy donors. About the study: Of all 400 or so donors who were genotyped, about 84% belonged to the Caucasian-associated ancestry cluster.

Study-wide findings and caveats: Some public TCRs appeared in many individuals, while most sequences were rare. Some V segments, TRBV6-2 and TRBV6-3 among them, were indistinguishable and were therefore excluded.

13 Jbeta primers and 60 Vbeta primers were used for the PCR. Using immunoSEQ multiplex PCR, the repertoire was profiled, and TCRdb retains in-frame clones only, with some absent. The repertoire holds under 95,000 clones, 7.5% to 8.5% seen once, with roughly 2% in the top ten. V was trimmed by 2 bases and J by 4 bases, leaving 12 bases between them. This CDR3 has 14 amino acids. CDR1 SGHDT and CDR2 YYEEEE come from the germline V gene. A note on this clone: The antigen is undetermined.

The rearrangement joins TRBV5-6 to TRBJ1-2; D is unclear. The TCR originated in a man between 45 and 60 years old in good health and CMV-seronegative. The specimen was PBMCs. CDR3 sequence (DNA): TGTGCCAGCAGCTTCCCCAGGTTAGGCTATGGCTACACCTTC. Translation gives CASSFPRLGYGYTF.